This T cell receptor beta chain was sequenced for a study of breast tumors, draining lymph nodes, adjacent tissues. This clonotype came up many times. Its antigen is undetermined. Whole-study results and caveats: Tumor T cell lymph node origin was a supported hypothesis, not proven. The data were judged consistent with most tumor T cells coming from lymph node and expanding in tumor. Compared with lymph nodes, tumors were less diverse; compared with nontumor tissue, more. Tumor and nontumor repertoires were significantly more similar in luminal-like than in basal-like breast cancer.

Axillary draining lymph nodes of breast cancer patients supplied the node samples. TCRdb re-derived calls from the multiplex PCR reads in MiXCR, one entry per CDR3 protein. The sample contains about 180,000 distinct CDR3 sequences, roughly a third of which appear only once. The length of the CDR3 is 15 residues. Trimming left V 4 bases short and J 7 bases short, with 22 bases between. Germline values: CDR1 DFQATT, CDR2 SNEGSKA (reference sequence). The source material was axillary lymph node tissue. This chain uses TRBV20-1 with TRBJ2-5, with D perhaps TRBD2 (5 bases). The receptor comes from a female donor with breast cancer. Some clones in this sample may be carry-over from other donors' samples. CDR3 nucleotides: TGCAGTGCTATCGAAGAGGGCAACTTCCGACGGACCCAGTACTTC. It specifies CSAIEEGNFRRTQYF.